The T cell receptor beta chain described here comes from a study of T-cell memory formation after mild COVID-19. Study in general: TCR clusters showed largely donor specificity.

Germline lookup yields CDR1 SGDLS and CDR2 YYNGEE. V shed 3 bases and J shed 4 bases, with 16 bases lying between them. The CDR3 length is 15 residues. 5'RACE, which relied on constant-segment primers, yielded TCR alpha and TCR beta cDNA libraries carrying sample barcodes and UMIs. Each CDR3 protein is one row after TCRdb ran MiXCR on the 5' RACE reads. The sample has about 350,000 distinct CDR3 sequences, approximately 15% seen once; the top ten hold roughly a fifth. In this sample, this clonotype turned up a few times. This sequence joins TRBV9 and TRBJ2-5; D unclear. This TCR derives from a man aged 18 to 30 who had mild COVID-19 (a few samples of this study predate the infection). Cell type and time point are not known. Material for sequencing was PBMCs or a T cell subset sorted from them (not recorded which). The CDR3 DNA reads as TGTGCCAGCAGCGCCGGGTTAGATGTGATAGAGACCCAGTACTTC. Amino acids: CASSAGLDVIETQYF.